This entry lists 15 T cell receptor beta chains sequenced from one sample in a study of blood T cell repertoires in COVID-19. Sequencing used immunoSEQ multiplex PCR; TCRdb keeps in-frame clones, though not all of them. The table records around 40,000 clones, approximately 84% of them present only once. The material sequenced was peripheral blood. These TCRs come from a human donor in a cohort sampled during active COVID-19.

In its sample, this clone was seen a few times. The chain links TRBV9 to TRBJ2-1; TRBD2 aligns across 7 bases. The CDR3 is 16 residues long. V was pared by 3 bases and J by 0 bases, with 6 bases of the junction left unmatched. CDR1 SGDLS and CDR2 YYNGEE come from the germline V gene. CDR3 sequence reads: CASSASGVSSYNEQFF. CDR3 nucleotide sequence: TGTGCCAGCAGCGCCAGCGGGGTTAGCTCCTACAATGAGCAGTTCTTC.

The chain's CDR3 is CASSQSAAGETYEQYF. Here the CDR3 DNA reads TGCGCCAGCAGCCAATCAGCGGCAGGGGAGACCTACGAGCAGTACTTC. This chain joins TRBV4-1 and TRBJ2-7, with D perhaps TRBD1 (6 bases). The CDR3 is made up of 16 amino acids. V was cut by 2 bases and J by 2 bases, with 16 bases left in between. Germline V gives CDR1 MGHRA, CDR2 YSYEKL.

This clone was observed a single time. V is TRBV12-5 and J is TRBJ2-5, with 7 bases lining up with TRBD1. CDR3 length: 15 residues. V shed 7 bases and J 3 bases; nucleotides not matched to a gene: 11. The germline V gene encodes CDR1 LGHNT and CDR2 FRNRAP. Here the CDR3 reads CASAKPSTGEETQYF. The CDR3 DNA reads as TGTGCTAGTGCCAAACCCTCCACAGGGGAAGAGACCCAGTACTTC. Full variable domain (remainder filled in from reference TRBV12-5 and TRBJ2-5): DARVTQTPRHKVTEMGQEVTMRCQPILGHNTVFWYRQTMMQGLELLAYFRNRAPLDDSGMPKDRFSAEMPDATLATLKIQPSEPRDSAVYFCASAKPSTGEETQYFGPGTRLLVL.

This chain connects TRBV2 to TRBJ2-2; 10 nucleotides line up with TRBD1. The CDR3 sequence is 13 residues long. Germline V CDR1 and CDR2: SNHLY, FYNNEI. The J segment lost 6 bases and the V segment lost 6 bases, leaving 1 base of the junction unmatched. CDR3 loop: CASRTGGSGELFF. The CDR3 DNA sequence: TGTGCCAGCAGGACAGGGGGCTCCGGGGAGCTGTTTTTT.

The rearrangement joins TRBV2 to TRBJ1-4; the match to TRBD1 covers 7 bases. CDR1 is SNHLY and CDR2 is FYNNEI in the germline V gene. This CDR3 is 14 amino acids long. V shed 4 bases and J 4 bases; nucleotides not matched to a gene: 3. The chain's CDR3 is CASSGQGYNEKLFF. DNA of the CDR3: TGTGCCAGCAGTGGACAGGGATATAATGAAAAACTGTTTTTT. Drawing the rest from reference TRBV2 and TRBJ1-4, the complete variable domain is EPEVTQTPSHQVTQMGQEVILRCVPISNHLYFYWYRQILGQKVEFLVSFYNNEISEKSEIFDDQFSVERPDGSNFTLKIRSTKLEDSAMYFCASSGQGYNEKLFFGSGTQLSVL.

The rearrangement links TRBV11-2 to TRBJ1-1; tentatively, D is TRBD1 (5 bases). Deletions cut 1 base from V and 1 base from J, with 13 bases between. Germline values: CDR1 SGHAT, CDR2 FQNNGV. The CDR3 covers 16 residues. The DNA for the CDR3 is TGTGCCAGCAGCTTAGGGACAACAGATAGGAACACTGAAGCTTTCTTT. Its protein product is CASSLGTTDRNTEAFF.

This chain joins TRBV12-5 and TRBJ2-1, with 9 bases lining up with TRBD2. Germline V gene data show CDR1 as LGHNT and CDR2 as FRNRAP. V was pared by 5 bases and J by 7 bases, with 6 bases of the junction left unmatched. The CDR3 is made up of 14 amino acids. The CDR3: CASGPSGGWNEQFF. The DNA for the CDR3 is TGTGCTAGTGGTCCCAGCGGGGGGTGGAATGAGCAGTTCTTC. Supplemented by reference TRBV12-5 and TRBJ2-1, the full variable domain reads DARVTQTPRHKVTEMGQEVTMRCQPILGHNTVFWYRQTMMQGLELLAYFRNRAPLDDSGMPKDRFSAEMPDATLATLKIQPSEPRDSAVYFCASGPSGGWNEQFFGPGTRLTVL.

The chain uses TRBV9 and TRBJ2-1, with D possibly being TRBD2 (6 bases). V dropped 0 bases and J dropped 8 bases, with 15 bases sitting between them. The CDR3 extends over 15 amino acids. Germline values: CDR1 SGDLS, CDR2 YYNGEE. DNA of the CDR3: TGTGCCAGCAGCGTAGGGTCGGCCGGGGGTGATGAGCAGTTCTTC. It encodes CASSVGSAGGDEQFF.

The chain has TRBV5-4 and TRBJ1-2, with D possibly TRBD1 on 5 matching bases. The CDR3 covers 14 residues. Per germline, CDR1 SGHNT and CDR2 YYREEE (reference sequence). Trimming took 4 bases from V and 5 from J, leaving 15 bases between them. CDR3 DNA: TGTGCCAGCAGCCCGGGGGGGACGGCATATGGCTACACCTTC. It codes for CASSPGGTAYGYTF.

The J gene is TRBJ2-2, the V gene TRBV5-1; possibly TRBD1 for D (6 bases). Germline CDR1 SGHRS, CDR2 YFSETQ. This CDR3 is 16 amino acids long. Trimming shortened V by 4 bases and J by 5 bases, and 18 bases separated the two germline ends. CDR3 sequence: CASSKGTLPETGELFF. For the CDR3, the DNA is TGCGCCAGCAGCAAAGGGACACTCCCCGAAACCGGGGAGCTGTTTTTT.

The CDR3 coding sequence is TGTGCCAGCTCACCCAGTCAGACAGATACGCAGTATTTT. It specifies CASSPSQTDTQYF. The chain uses TRBV18 and TRBJ2-3; D ambiguous. V shed 3 bases and J shed 3 bases, with 7 bases lying between them. There are 13 residues in the CDR3. CDR1 is KGHSH and CDR2 is LQKENI in the germline V gene.

The CDR3 DNA reads TGTGCCACCCTACAGGGGGCTAACTATGGCTACACCTTC. It codes for CATLQGANYGYTF. The chain links TRBV6-6 to TRBJ1-2; 8 bases match TRBD1. The CDR3 covers 13 residues. V shed 10 bases, J shed 0 bases, and the junction held 4 bases outside the gene matches. Germline V gene data show CDR1 as MNHNY and CDR2 as SVGAGI (reference sequence).

The CDR3: CASSLRWGQNTEAFF. CDR3 nucleotide sequence: TGTGCCAGCAGCTTAAGGTGGGGCCAGAACACTGAAGCTTTCTTT. The chain employs TRBV7-3 and TRBJ1-1; the D gene is possibly TRBD1 (5 bases). The CDR3 runs to 15 residues. Per germline, CDR1 SGHTA and CDR2 FQGTGA. Trimming took off 1 base at V and 1 base at J, with 10 bases between the two ends.

The chain joins TRBV6-5 to TRBJ1-3; TRBD1 might be the D (6 bases). The CDR3 is 13 residues long. Germline V gives CDR1 MNHEY, CDR2 SVGAGI. V lost 5 bases to trimming and J lost 2 bases, with 7 bases between them. CDR3 protein: CASSTGPGNTIYF. The CDR3 DNA reads TGTGCCAGCAGTACAGGGCCTGGAAACACCATATATTTT.

The chain uses TRBV10-2 and TRBJ1-2; D not resolved. Deletions cut 7 bases from V and 7 bases from J, with 10 bases between. The CDR3 length is 11 residues. Germline assignment: CDR1 WSHSY and CDR2 SAAADI. CDR3 sequence (DNA): TGCGCCAGCACAGGTTCCAGTGGCTACACCTTC. This gives the protein CASTGSSGYTF.